These 29 T cell receptor beta chains originate from one sample sequenced in a study of PD-1 blockade in classical Hodgkin lymphoma. All the patients suffered relapse after autologous stem cell transplantation, and brentuximab vedotin exposure differed. Sequencing was performed with immunoSEQ multiplex PCR; in TCRdb, only in-frame clones are kept and a portion is missing. Of about 150,000 clones in the sample, approximately 81% were seen once. Specimen: peripheral blood mononuclear cells (PBMCs), collected before the second cycle of nivolumab. The source is a human donor with classical Hodgkin lymphoma.

Notes on this clone: The same CDR3 arises from other DNA sequences in this sample as well. CDR3 DNA sequence: TGTGCCAGCAGCGTCACAGGCACCGGGGAGCTGTTTTTT. It is translated as CASSVTGTGELFF. This chain uses TRBV9 with TRBJ2-2; possibly TRBD1 for D (5 bases). The CDR3 length is 13 residues. Germline CDR1 SGDLS, CDR2 YYNGEE. The ends were cut back, 2 bases at V and 4 bases at J, with 6 bases in the middle.

The gene calls are TRBV25-1 and TRBJ2-7, with 11 positions matching TRBD2. CDR3 length equals 16 residues. In germline, CDR1 is MGHDK, CDR2 SYGVNS. V gave up 2 bases and J gave up 5 bases; unmatched junction bases: 8. The CDR3 coding sequence is TGTGCCAGCAGTGAACCGGGACTAGCGGCGGGGGACGAGCAGTACTTC. Translating gives CASSEPGLAAGDEQYF.

The rearrangement uses TRBV5-1 and TRBJ2-5; no definite D call. Trimming pared 0 bases from V and 2 bases from J, leaving 11 bases between. The CDR3 totals 15 residues. CDR1 SGHRS and CDR2 YFSETQ come from the germline V gene. Here the CDR3 reads CASSLVLGQQETQYF. The CDR3 DNA sequence: TGCGCCAGCAGCTTGGTTCTTGGCCAGCAAGAGACCCAGTACTTC. The complete variable domain, with remaining parts taken from reference TRBV5-1 and TRBJ2-5, reads KAGVTQTPRYLIKTRGQQVTLSCSPISGHRSVSWYQQTPGQGLQFLFEYFSETQRNKGNFPGRFSGRQFSNSRSEMNVSTLELGDSALYLCASSLVLGQQETQYFGPGTRLLVL.

The chain employs TRBV6-5 and TRBJ2-6; 8 nucleotides agree with TRBD1. The CDR3 contains 14 residues. Germline V gene data show CDR1 as MNHEY and CDR2 as SVGAGI. With 7 bases clipped from V and 2 bases from J, the junction kept 1 base outside the gene matches. The CDR3, as DNA: TGTGCCAGCACGGACAGGGCTGGGGCCAACGTCCTGACTTTC. It translates to CASTDRAGANVLTF.

The chain joins TRBV7-9 to TRBJ2-5; TRBD2 agrees at 12 bases. Germline CDR1 is SEHNR and CDR2 is FQNEAQ (reference sequence). The CDR3 loop spans 17 amino acids. With V trimmed by 2 bases and J by 2 bases, 6 bases remained unmatched. This chain's CDR3 is CASSLTSGTSGQETQYF. Here the CDR3 DNA reads TGTGCCAGCAGCTTAACCTCCGGGACTAGCGGGCAAGAGACCCAGTACTTC.

The gene calls are TRBV28 and TRBJ2-7, with D perhaps TRBD1 (6 bases). Germline CDR1 MDHEN, CDR2 SYDVKM. The CDR3 length is 13 residues. V was pared by 6 bases and J by 4 bases, with 13 bases between. The CDR3 nucleotides are TGTGCCAGCAGGCCTGGACAGTCTTACGAGCAGTACTTC. It encodes CASRPGQSYEQYF.

The rearrangement joins TRBV7-6 to TRBJ2-7, with a tentative D call TRBD1 (6 bases). Germline lookup yields CDR1 SGHVS and CDR2 FNYEAQ. V was cut by 1 base and J by 0 bases, with 16 bases left in between. The CDR3 runs 17 residues. CDR3 DNA sequence: TGTGCCAGCAGCTTAGGTATCGTTCAGGGGAGCTCCTACGAGCAGTACTTC. Translated, it gives CASSLGIVQGSSYEQYF.

The rearrangement uses TRBV30 and TRBJ1-4; 7 positions agree with TRBD1. Germline lookup yields CDR1 GTSNPN and CDR2 SVGIG (reference sequence). This CDR3 region has 14 residues. Losses at the gene ends were 2 bases for V and 8 bases for J; bases not matched to a gene: 8. CDR3 bases: TGTGCCTGGAGTCAACGACAGGGTTGGGAAAAACTGTTTTTT. Its translation: CAWSQRQGWEKLFF. The full variable domain, completed using reference TRBV30 and TRBJ1-4, is SQTIHQWPATLVQPVGSPLSLECTVEGTSNPNLYWYRQAAGRGLQLLFYSVGIGQISSEVPQNLSASRPQDRQFILSSKKLLLSDSGFYLCAWSQRQGWEKLFFGSGTQLSVL.

The chain combines TRBV7-3 with TRBJ2-7, with 7 bases that match TRBD1. The CDR3 has 13 amino acids. J was trimmed by 5 bases and V by 4 bases; bases with no gene match: 5. Germline V CDR1 and CDR2: SGHTA, FQGTGA. The CDR3: CASSSTGLNEQYF. CDR3 nucleotides: TGTGCCAGCAGCTCGACAGGGCTCAACGAGCAGTACTTC.

The genes are TRBV19 and TRBJ1-5; D uncertain. This CDR3 region has 19 residues. Trimming cost V 0 bases and J 0 bases, with 18 bases left between them. Germline loops: CDR1 LNHDA, CDR2 SQIVND (reference sequence). CDR3: CASSIDLAGSSYSNQPQHF. The CDR3 nucleotides are TGTGCCAGTAGTATAGATCTCGCAGGCTCTTCATATAGCAATCAGCCCCAGCATTTT.

This chain connects TRBV4-3 to TRBJ2-7; D perhaps matches TRBD2 (7 bases). The germline V gene has CDR1 LGHNA and CDR2 YSLEER. This CDR3 is 18 amino acids long. The V gene lost 4 bases and the J gene lost 3 bases, with 25 bases spanning the gap. This chain's CDR3 is CASSRRGRGGGPSYEQYF. The DNA of the CDR3 is TGCGCCAGCAGCCGACGAGGTCGAGGGGGAGGGCCAAGCTACGAGCAGTACTTC.

This chain joins TRBV11-3 and TRBJ2-5; possibly TRBD2 for D (5 bases). The CDR3 has 14 residues. Germline loops: CDR1 SGHNT, CDR2 YENEEA. V gave up 5 bases and J gave up 5 bases, with 15 bases separating them. Written as DNA, the CDR3 is TGTGCCAGCAGCCGTCGGGCGGGTAGGGAGACCCAGTACTTC. Its translation: CASSRRAGRETQYF.

The chain is built from TRBV4-2 and TRBJ2-7, with TRBD1 matching 9 bases. Trimming took 1 base from V and 1 from J; bases not matched to a gene: 11. Germline CDR1 is LGHNA and CDR2 is YNFKEQ. The CDR3 has 18 amino acids. Written as DNA, the CDR3 is TGTGCCAGCAGCCAAGCTTTTGGACAGGGGCCGTTATCCTACGAGCAGTACTTC. Translation gives CASSQAFGQGPLSYEQYF.

This clone was observed a handful of times. The chain carries TRBV13 and TRBJ2-7, with TRBD2 matching over 7 bases. The germline CDR1 and CDR2 sequences are PRHDT and FYEKMQ (reference sequence). J lost 5 bases, V lost 5 bases, and 6 bases had no gene match. The CDR3 length is 13 residues. The CDR3 DNA reads TGTGCCAGCAGCACCTTACTAGCGAACGAGCAGTACTTC. Encoded protein: CASSTLLANEQYF.

The table lists this clone with a count of one. The rearrangement uses TRBV19 and TRBJ2-7; TRBD1 aligns across 8 bases. Germline V gives CDR1 LNHDA, CDR2 SQIVND (reference sequence). There are 15 residues in the CDR3. The V gene end was trimmed by 7 bases and the J gene end by 2 bases; junction bases not matched to a gene: 10. Here the CDR3 DNA reads TGTGCCAGTAATGAGGGACAGGAGACCCCCTACGAGCAGTACTTC. It encodes CASNEGQETPYEQYF.

The V and J genes are TRBV2 and TRBJ1-3; D is unclear. The V end lost 3 bases, the J end lost 3 bases, and 12 bases lay between the germline ends. Germline V gives CDR1 SNHLY, CDR2 FYNNEI. The CDR3 runs to 15 residues. CDR3 in DNA: TGTGCCAGCAGTGATTACAGCGAAGGTGGAAACACCATATATTTT. It translates to CASSDYSEGGNTIYF.

In DNA form, the CDR3 reads TGTGCCAGCAGCTTAGCGTCAGGACCGTATGAGCAGTTCTTC. Its protein product is CASSLASGPYEQFF. The V call is TRBV11-3, the J call TRBJ2-1; D not resolved. The CDR3 spans 14 residues. V shed 1 base and J shed 8 bases, with 12 bases lying between them. Germline V gives CDR1 SGHNT, CDR2 YENEEA. Based on the CDR3 plus reference TRBV11-3 and TRBJ2-1, the full variable domain is EAGVVQSPRYKIIEKKQPVAFWCNPISGHNTLYWYLQNLGQGPELLIRYENEEAVDDSQLPKDRFSAERLKGVDSTLKIQPAELGDSAVYLCASSLASGPYEQFFGPGTRLTVL.

V usage is TRBV12-1 and J usage is TRBJ2-7; TRBD2 reflects the table's D call only, with no check against the DNA. TRBV12-1 is a known pseudogene. This CDR3 region has 13 residues. CDR3 region: CASGGSGSYEQYF. CDR3 bases: TGTGCCAGCGGCGGGTCAGGCTCTTACGAGCAGTACTTC.

V is TRBV5-8 and J is TRBJ1-1, with D hard to call. CDR1 is SGHTS and CDR2 is YDEGEE in the germline V gene. Trimming took off 1 base at V and 12 bases at J, with 7 bases between the two ends. This CDR3 has 10 residues. The CDR3: CASSLFLPFF. The CDR3 nucleotides are TGTGCCAGCAGCTTGTTCCTACCTTTCTTT. Complete variable domain (other parts from reference TRBV5-8 and TRBJ1-1): EAGVTQSPTHLIKTRGQQATLRCSPISGHTSVYWYQQALGLGLQFLLWYDEGEERNRGNFPPRFSGRQFPNYSSELNVNALELEDSALYLCASSLFLPFFGQGTRLTVV.

This clone came up a few times. This chain connects TRBV10-3 to TRBJ1-3; D unclear. The CDR3 spans 15 residues. Deletions cut 2 bases from V and 5 bases from J, with 13 bases between. From germline, CDR1 is ENHRY and CDR2 SYGVKD. CDR3 nucleotides: TGTGCCATCAGTGAGGAAAGAGAAGGGAGAAACACCATATATTTT. It specifies CAISEEREGRNTIYF.

The chain uses TRBV14 and TRBJ2-5, with 8 bases aligning to TRBD2. The V and J ends lost 0 bases and 0 bases, in that order; junction bases with no gene match: 6. Germline-derived CDR1 and CDR2 are SGHDN and FVKESK. The CDR3 has 17 residues. The CDR3: CASSQDRGGTYQETQYF. DNA for the CDR3: TGTGCCAGCAGCCAAGATCGGGGGGGGACGTACCAAGAGACCCAGTACTTC. Combining the CDR3 with reference TRBV14 and TRBJ2-5 gives the whole variable domain EAGVTQFPSHSVIEKGQTVTLRCDPISGHDNLYWYRRVMGKEIKFLLHFVKESKQDESGMPNNRFLAERTGGTYSTLKVQPAELEDSGVYFCASSQDRGGTYQETQYFGPGTRLLVL.

This chain links TRBV30 with TRBJ2-7; no firm D call. The CDR3 length is 15 residues. Germline CDR1 is GTSNPN and CDR2 is SVGIG (reference sequence). The CDR3 sequence: CACGSPRPLRYEQYF. As DNA, the CDR3 is TGTGCTTGCGGAAGCCCTCGACCCCTTCGGTACGAGCAGTACTTC.

The chain links TRBV7-9 to TRBJ2-3; D gene ambiguous. This CDR3 comprises 15 residues. Trimming took off 1 base at V and 2 bases at J, with 10 bases between the two ends. The V gene's germline CDR1 is SEHNR and CDR2 FQNEAQ (reference sequence). The CDR3 loop reads CASSLGLTHTDTQYF. CDR3 in DNA: TGTGCCAGCAGCTTAGGTCTCACCCACACAGATACGCAGTATTTT. The complete variable domain, with remaining parts taken from reference TRBV7-9 and TRBJ2-3, reads DTGVSQNPRHKITKRGQNVTFRCDPISEHNRLYWYRQTLGQGPEFLTYFQNEAQLEKSRLLSDRFSAERPKGSFSTLEIQRTEQGDSAMYLCASSLGLTHTDTQYFGPGTRLTVL.

The rearrangement joins TRBV28 to TRBJ1-5; the D gene is possibly TRBD1 (6 bases). Germline-derived CDR1 and CDR2 are MDHEN and SYDVKM. The CDR3 totals 14 residues. V dropped 8 bases and J dropped 4 bases, with 15 bases sitting between them. Here the CDR3 DNA reads TGTGCCAGCCGGGGGGCGGGGGGTAATCAGCCCCAGCATTTT. Protein product: CASRGAGGNQPQHF.

A word on this clone: The same CDR3 also results from other DNA sequences found in this sample. The chain uses TRBV18 and TRBJ2-7; either TRBD1 or TRBD2 may supply D (5 bases each). CDR1 and CDR2 (germline): KGHSH, LQKENI. This CDR3 spans 13 amino acids. Trimming took 2 bases from V and 2 from J, leaving 7 bases between them. The CDR3: CASSPGTPYEQYF. CDR3 in DNA: TGTGCCAGCTCACCAGGGACCCCCTACGAGCAGTACTTC.

This clone appeared once. V is TRBV6-6 and J is TRBJ2-3; TRBD2 agrees at 14 bases. The CDR3 covers 16 residues. V gave up 2 bases and J gave up 8 bases; unmatched junction bases: 6. Germline CDR1 reads MNHNY; CDR2 reads SVGAGI (reference sequence). DNA for the CDR3: TGTGCCAGCAGTTACCTCAGACTAGCGGGGGGGAGTACGCAGTATTTT. It is translated as CASSYLRLAGGSTQYF.

The gene calls are TRBV6-1 and TRBJ2-7, with D perhaps matching TRBD2 (5 bases). Germline CDR1 MNHNS, CDR2 SASEGT. This CDR3 region has 13 residues. The V end lost 6 bases, the J end lost 7 bases, and 16 bases lay between the germline ends. The CDR3 DNA sequence: TGTGCCAGCAGGGACTCTCCAGTGAGGGAGCAGTACTTC. This translates into CASRDSPVREQYF.

V gene TRBV15 combines with J gene TRBJ1-3; 11 bases align to TRBD1. Germline values: CDR1 LNHNV, CDR2 YYDKDF (reference sequence). The CDR3 length is 18 residues. The ends lost 0 bases at V and 5 bases at J; junction bases unmatched: 9. The CDR3 region has the DNA TGTGCCACCAGCAGAGATGGGGGAGGACAGGGGGCCAGAAACACCATATATTTT. Translation gives CATSRDGGGQGARNTIYF. Full variable domain (missing parts from reference TRBV15 and TRBJ1-3): DAMVIQNPRYQVTQFGKPVTLSCSQTLNHNVMYWYQQKSSQAPKLLFHYYDKDFNNEADTPDNFQSRRPNTSFCFLDIRSPGLGDTAMYLCATSRDGGGQGARNTIYFGEGSWLTVV.

Of note for this clone: One end of the junction is discordant with germline, which a read error may explain. This CDR3 reads CASSPSGTGGYDEQFF. CDR3 sequence (DNA): TGTGCCAGCTCACCCTCCGGGACAGGGGGCTACGATGAGCAGTTCTTC. The chain combines TRBV18 with TRBJ2-1; 12 bases map to TRBD1. The germline CDR1 and CDR2 sequences are KGHSH and LQKENI. The CDR3 covers 16 residues.